This TCR beta chain was captured by sequencing in a study of technical replicates of blood from a few donors. The assay was immunoSEQ multiplex PCR, and TCRdb's table has in-frame clones only and misses some. Among around 29,000 clones listed, around 90% were seen once. Sequencing was performed on PBMCs. The clonotype was recovered from a human donor in good health. Some clones in this sample may be carry-over from other donors' samples.

The CDR3 bases are TGTGCCAGCAGTTCCGTGGAGAGGGGGAACATTCAGTACTTC. Translated, it gives CASSSVERGNIQYF. The rearrangement joins TRBV6-6 to TRBJ2-4; D may be TRBD1 (6 bases). Trimming took off 4 bases at V and 7 bases at J, with 14 bases between the two ends. Germline loops: CDR1 MNHNY, CDR2 SVGAGI (reference sequence). The CDR3 consists of 14 residues.